The 21 T cell receptor beta chains in this list originate from one sample, sequenced in a study of blood T cell repertoires in COVID-19. Method: immunoSEQ multiplex PCR; TCRdb's copy keeps in-frame clones and lacks some. The table shows roughly 120,000 clones, with about 90% occurring only once. Sequenced sample: peripheral blood. The receptors stem from a woman in her 70s with acute or convalescent COVID-19.

The V gene is TRBV3-1 (or the pseudogene TRBV3-2), the J gene TRBJ2-1, with 12 bases that match TRBD2. Looked up from germline, CDR1 is LGHDT and CDR2 is YNNKEL (reference sequence). Trimming removed 3 bases from V and 6 bases from J; junction bases left unmatched: 3. There are 15 residues in the CDR3. Here the CDR3 reads CASSQLAGGRNEQFF. The CDR3 nucleotides are TGTGCCAGCAGCCAGCTAGCGGGGGGGCGCAATGAGCAGTTCTTC.

This sequence joins TRBV11-2 and TRBJ2-1, with D unresolved. V was shortened by 5 bases and J by 4 bases, with 6 bases between the two germline ends. The length of the CDR3 is 12 residues. Germline V CDR1 and CDR2: SGHAT, FQNNGV. CDR3 in DNA: TGTGCCAGCAGCCGTCTATACAATGAGCAGTTCTTC. Protein: CASSRLYNEQFF.

The CDR3 protein is CASSYRGLGNTIYF. The CDR3 bases are TGTGCCAGCAGTTACAGGGGGCTGGGAAACACCATATATTTT. The chain has TRBV6-5 and TRBJ1-3; TRBD1 agrees at 7 bases. The CDR3 runs 14 residues. With V trimmed by 2 bases and J by 4 bases, 2 bases remained unmatched. Per the germline V gene, CDR1 is MNHEY and CDR2 is SVGAGI.

This chain's CDR3 is CASSLKTQNTEAFF. The CDR3 region has the DNA TGTGCCAGCAGCCTAAAGACACAGAACACTGAAGCTTTCTTT. The genes are TRBV7-9 and TRBJ1-1; D call uncertain. Germline V gives CDR1 SEHNR, CDR2 FQNEAQ (reference sequence). CDR3 size: 14 residues. V was cut by 5 bases and J by 1 base, with 11 bases left in between.

The rearrangement uses TRBV6-4 and TRBJ1-4; maybe TRBD1 (6 bases). This CDR3 is built from 12 residues. V was clipped by 9 bases and J by 11 bases, with 16 bases between them. In germline, CDR1 is MRHNA, CDR2 SNTAGT. The CDR3 here is CARTIQGWKLFF. Written as DNA, the CDR3 is TGTGCCAGGACTATTCAGGGGTGGAAACTGTTTTTT.

This rearrangement joins TRBV30 to TRBJ2-7; 11 nucleotides align to TRBD1. The CDR3 spans 12 residues. Germline V lookup: CDR1 GTSNPN, CDR2 SVGIG (reference sequence). Trimming took 7 bases from V and 7 from J; bases not matched to a gene: 6. The CDR3 is CAFGTGGYEQYF. CDR3 DNA sequence: TGTGCCTTCGGGACAGGGGGTTATGAGCAGTACTTC.

V and J are TRBV5-4 and TRBJ1-6; tentatively, D is TRBD1 (5 bases). Trimming shortened V by 2 bases and J by 6 bases, and 12 bases separated the two germline ends. CDR3 length equals 15 residues. The germline V gene has CDR1 SGHNT and CDR2 YYREEE (reference sequence). The CDR3, as DNA: TGTGCCAGCAGCTTAGAGACAGCCTCTAATTCACCCCTCCACTTT. Translating it yields CASSLETASNSPLHF. The full variable domain, completed using reference TRBV5-4 and TRBJ1-6, is ETGVTQSPTHLIKTRGQQVTLRCSSQSGHNTVSWYQQALGQGPQFIFQYYREEENGRGNFPPRFSGLQFPNYSSELNVNALELDDSALYLCASSLETASNSPLHFGNGTRLTVT.

This chain links TRBV3-1 (or the pseudogene TRBV3-2) with TRBJ1-2; possibly TRBD1 for D (6 bases). Per germline, CDR1 LGHDT and CDR2 YNNKEL (reference sequence). CDR3 length: 16 amino acids. Trimming removed 1 base from V and 5 bases from J, with 17 bases in between. CDR3 sequence: CASSQGTASDRYGYTF. In nucleotides, the CDR3 is TGTGCCAGCAGCCAAGGGACAGCGTCAGATCGGTATGGCTACACCTTC.

The chain recombines TRBV4-1 with TRBJ1-6, with D possibly TRBD1 on 6 matching bases. V was shortened by 3 bases and J by 7 bases, with 16 bases between the two germline ends. The CDR3 covers 16 residues. The V gene's germline CDR1 is MGHRA and CDR2 YSYEKL. The CDR3 region is CASSHPPGHPNSPLHF. As DNA, the CDR3 is TGCGCCAGCAGCCATCCTCCGGGACATCCGAATTCACCCCTCCACTTT.

The chain carries TRBV27 and TRBJ2-7; D is unresolved. The ends were cut back, 6 bases at V and 0 bases at J, with 15 bases in the middle. The CDR3 runs to 15 residues. CDR1 and CDR2 (germline): MNHEY, SMNVEV (reference sequence). The CDR3 sequence: CASRPFPVSSYEQYF. The CDR3 DNA reads TGTGCCAGCAGGCCTTTCCCCGTCAGCTCCTACGAGCAGTACTTC.

The rearrangement links TRBV5-1 to TRBJ2-3; 10 bases align to TRBD2. V dropped 4 bases and J dropped 3; count of bases not matched to a gene: 5. The CDR3 has 15 residues. Germline lookup yields CDR1 SGHRS and CDR2 YFSETQ. CDR3 in amino acids: CASSPGTSVTDTQYF. The CDR3 DNA reads as TGCGCCAGCAGCCCCGGGACTAGCGTTACAGATACGCAGTATTTT.

This chain connects TRBV29-1 to TRBJ1-2; possible D gene TRBD1, 6 bases. This CDR3 has 13 amino acids. V gave up 4 bases and J gave up 3 bases, with 12 bases separating them. CDR1 and CDR2 (germline): SQVTM, ANQGSEA. CDR3 residues: CSVGTQGDYGYTF. CDR3 coding DNA: TGCAGCGTTGGAACACAGGGCGACTATGGCTACACCTTC.

This clone has more than one count but fewer than ten. V and J are TRBV10-3 and TRBJ1-6; D gene ambiguous. Between the trimmed V and J ends, which lost 6 bases and 11 bases, there was a span of 17 bases. The CDR3 runs to 14 residues. The germline V gene has CDR1 ENHRY and CDR2 SYGVKD. For the CDR3, the DNA is TGTGCCATCAGGGAAGGCCTGGAGGGTACACCCCTCCACTTT. Amino acids: CAIREGLEGTPLHF.

The rearrangement links TRBV11-2 to TRBJ2-3; TRBD2 matches 7 bases. In germline, CDR1 is SGHAT, CDR2 FQNNGV. With V trimmed by 0 bases and J by 4 bases, 13 bases remained unmatched. This CDR3 has 18 residues. The CDR3 reads CASSLDRGRRRRADTQYF. CDR3 DNA sequence: TGTGCCAGCAGCTTAGATCGCGGGAGACGCAGAAGGGCAGATACGCAGTATTTT.

J is TRBJ2-3 and V is TRBV2, with TRBD2 identical over 9 bases. Germline V lookup: CDR1 SNHLY, CDR2 FYNNEI. Trimming took 8 bases from V and 7 from J; bases not matched to a gene: 13. CDR3 length: 15 residues. The CDR3 loop reads CASGGGTSYTHTQYF. CDR3 bases: TGTGCCAGCGGGGGTGGGACTAGCTACACCCATACGCAGTATTTT.

The chain couples TRBV5-1 to TRBJ1-4, with TRBD1 matching over 7 bases. CDR3 length: 12 amino acids. Germline-derived CDR1 and CDR2 are SGHRS and YFSETQ. Trimming removed 4 bases from V and 12 bases from J; junction bases left unmatched: 6. CDR3 in DNA: TGCGCCAGCAGCCTCCAGGGGGAAGAACTGTTTTTT. Its translation: CASSLQGEELFF.

The chain is built from TRBV7-9 and TRBJ2-7; D perhaps matches TRBD2 (6 bases). The CDR3 is 12 amino acids. The V gene lost 5 bases and the J gene lost 4 bases, with 9 bases spanning the gap. Germline values: CDR1 SEHNR, CDR2 FQNEAQ (reference sequence). The CDR3 region has the DNA TGTGCCAGCAGCCAAGGGACTTACGAGCAGTACTTC. This gives the protein CASSQGTYEQYF.

V gene TRBV6-1 combines with J gene TRBJ1-2; 7 bases map to TRBD1. The CDR3 contains 14 residues. Germline V gene sequence: CDR1 MNHNS, CDR2 SASEGT. V gave up 2 bases and J gave up 7 bases; unmatched junction bases: 7. CDR3 nucleotide sequence: TGTGCCAGCAGTGAAATCTCGGGACAGAGTGGCTACACCTTC. Encoded protein: CASSEISGQSGYTF.

The sample holds many counts of this clone. The chain employs TRBV19 and TRBJ2-7, with a possible D match to TRBD1 (5 bases). This CDR3 is 15 amino acids long. Germline CDR1 reads LNHDA; CDR2 reads SQIVND (reference sequence). The germline V and J ends were trimmed by 5 bases and 3 bases, with 17 bases remaining between them. CDR3 DNA: TGTGCCAGTAGTGTGACAGTTTCGGAGTACTACGAGCAGTACTTC. Translated: CASSVTVSEYYEQYF.

This rearrangement joins TRBV28 to TRBJ1-2; TRBD1 aligns across 9 bases. Unmatched junction bases numbered 9, after V lost 5 bases and J lost 8 bases. Per germline, CDR1 MDHEN and CDR2 SYDVKM. This CDR3 contains 14 residues. The CDR3 nucleotides read TGTGCCAGCAGTCTACGGACAGGGGTGAACGGCTACACCTTC. Protein: CASSLRTGVNGYTF.

J is TRBJ1-5 and V is TRBV27; the D gene is possibly TRBD1 (5 bases). With 3 bases removed from V and 6 bases from J, the gap between germline ends came to 9 bases. Germline CDR1 is MNHEY and CDR2 is SMNVEV (reference sequence). The CDR3 has 13 amino acids. Here the CDR3 DNA reads TGTGCCAGCAGTTTGACAGCGGGTCAGCCCCAGCATTTT. Protein: CASSLTAGQPQHF.